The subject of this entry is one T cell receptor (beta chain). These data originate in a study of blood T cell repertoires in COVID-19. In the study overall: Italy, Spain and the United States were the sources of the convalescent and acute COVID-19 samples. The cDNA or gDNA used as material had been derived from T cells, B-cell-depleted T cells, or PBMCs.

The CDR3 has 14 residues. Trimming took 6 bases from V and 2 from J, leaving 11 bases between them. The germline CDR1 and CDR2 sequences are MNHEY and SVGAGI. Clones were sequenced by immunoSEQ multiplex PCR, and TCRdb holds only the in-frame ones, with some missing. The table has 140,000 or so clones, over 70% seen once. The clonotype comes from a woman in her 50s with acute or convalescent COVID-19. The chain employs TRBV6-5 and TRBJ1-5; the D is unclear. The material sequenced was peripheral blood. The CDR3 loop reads CASRTQQGNQPQHF. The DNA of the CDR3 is TGTGCCAGCAGGACCCAGCAGGGCAATCAGCCCCAGCATTTT.